This T cell receptor (beta chain) was captured in a study of cytomegalovirus exposure and HLA in healthy donors. To note about this clone: The antigen remains undetermined.

Germline V gene data show CDR1 as SGHRS and CDR2 as YFSETQ. This CDR3 comprises 13 residues. V lost 1 base, J lost 5 bases, and 7 bases lay in between. Donors likely had unrecorded immune exposures despite being nominally healthy when sampled. General study points: It was taken for granted in presence/absence analyses that sequencing depth across donors was roughly uniform. By HLA locus, TCR association rates varied in a later analysis, with DRB1 showing the most and HLA-C the fewest. Most of the TCR beta V segments (in an earlier analysis) were productive either about 87% or about 30% of the time.

The PCR made use of 60 Vbeta and 13 Jbeta primers. Sequenced by immunoSEQ multiplex PCR; TCRdb stores in-frame clones only, minus some. The sample totals around 110,000 clones. The sequenced sample was PBMCs. The clonotype was recovered from a man aged 35 to 55 in good health and CMV-seropositive. V gene TRBV5-1 combines with J gene TRBJ2-1; D is unresolved. The CDR3 loop reads CASSLIVDNEQFF. The CDR3 DNA follows: TGCGCCAGCAGCTTGATCGTTGACAATGAGCAGTTCTTC.